This T cell receptor beta chain was sequenced for a study of prognosis after radiotherapy for stage I lung cancer. Multiplex PCR in two rounds served to amplify TCR beta CDR3 from genomic DNA. With primers specific to each TRBV and TRBJ gene, the first-round PCR was performed. MiXCR was run by TCRdb on the multiplex PCR reads, yielding one entry per CDR3 protein. This sample has about 35,000 distinct CDR3 sequences, with 34% found just once. A note on this clonotype: A far larger clone is one nucleotide away, so this likely arose from a read error.

This CDR3 comprises 13 residues. CDR1 and CDR2 (germline): MRHNA, SNTAGT. This clonotype was sampled from a donor at least 50 years old with non-small cell lung cancer. The chain links TRBV6-4 to TRBJ1-5, with D unresolved. Source: PBMCs, taken before or after stereotactic body radiation therapy (not recorded which). CDR3: CASSLEGNQSQHF. The DNA for the CDR3 is TGTGCCAGCAGCCTGGAGGGAAATCAGTCCCAGCATTTT.